These 25 T cell receptor beta chains originate from one sample sequenced in a study (dated by TCRdb to between 2021 and 2023). Library prep was done by the immunoSEQ multiplex PCR assay. TCRdb's version of the immuneACCESS table is confined to in-frame rearrangements and falls short of the full clone set. An unresolved V gene accounts for under half of the shortfall where checked; the remainder is of unknown origin. The sample data list tens of thousands of clones, and roughly 95% of these were observed just once. The top ten hold around 4.5% of the sample. The sample consisted of PBMCs. Receptor source: a man aged 35-49 years with rheumatoid arthritis.

The chain uses TRBV30 and TRBJ1-2; D might be TRBD1 (5 bases). The V end lost 1 base, the J end lost 6 bases, and 15 bases lay between the germline ends. Per the germline V gene, CDR1 is GTSNPN and CDR2 is SVGIG (reference sequence). The CDR3 extends over 14 amino acids. CDR3 in amino acids: CAWSAPEMGDGYTF. The CDR3 coding sequence is TGTGCCTGGAGTGCCCCAGAAATGGGGGATGGCTACACCTTC.

The chain uses TRBV15 and TRBJ1-5, with D maybe TRBD1 (5 bases). From germline, CDR1 is LNHNV and CDR2 YYDKDF (reference sequence). The V gene lost 2 bases and the J gene lost 2 bases, with 10 bases spanning the gap. The CDR3 is 15 amino acids. This CDR3 reads CATSRQQQGNQPQHF. As DNA, the CDR3 is TGTGCCACCAGCAGACAGCAACAGGGCAATCAGCCCCAGCATTTT.

The chain couples TRBV12-3 or TRBV12-4 to TRBJ2-5; D not certain. The CDR3 runs 13 residues. V was pared by 2 bases and J by 3 bases, with 7 bases between. The CDR3 loop is CASSLWQEETQYF. The DNA of the CDR3 is TGTGCCAGCAGTTTATGGCAGGAAGAGACCCAGTACTTC.

V gene TRBV7-3 combines with J gene TRBJ2-2; D not certain. This CDR3 spans 15 amino acids. In germline, CDR1 is SGHTA, CDR2 FQGTGA. V was pared by 5 bases and J by 0 bases, with 10 bases between. The CDR3 nucleotides are TGTGCCAGCAGCCGACACGAACCGAACACCGGGGAGCTGTTTTTT. Protein: CASSRHEPNTGELFF.

This chain uses TRBV9 with TRBJ2-7, with TRBD2 identical over 9 bases. Germline CDR1 and CDR2: SGDLS and YYNGEE. V shed 4 bases and J 3 bases; nucleotides not matched to a gene: 8. This CDR3 spans 15 amino acids. CDR3: CASSPGGTSLYEQYF. In DNA form, the CDR3 reads TGTGCCAGCAGCCCGGGGGGGACTAGCCTCTACGAGCAGTACTTC.

The chain links TRBV6-2 or TRBV6-3 to TRBJ2-3; D gene uncertain. V shed 3 bases and J shed 3 bases, with 13 bases lying between them. The CDR3 is 15 residues long. Germline loops: CDR1 MNHEY, CDR2 SVGEGT. This CDR3 reads CASSYARGRTDTQYF. The CDR3 DNA follows: TGTGCCAGCAGTTATGCTAGAGGTCGGACAGATACGCAGTATTTT.

The chain recombines TRBV5-4 with TRBJ2-7, with TRBD1 as a possible D gene (7 bases). Germline CDR1 reads SGHNT; CDR2 reads YYREEE (reference sequence). Trimming left V 4 bases short and J 2 bases short, with 13 bases between. This CDR3 has 14 residues. In DNA form, the CDR3 reads TGTGCCAGCAGCGGCGGGACAGCTACCTACGAGCAGTACTTC. Its protein product is CASSGGTATYEQYF.

The chain employs TRBV11-3 and TRBJ2-2; D unresolved. V dropped 1 base and J dropped 4 bases, with 4 bases sitting between them. The length of the CDR3 is 13 residues. Germline V gene sequence: CDR1 SGHNT, CDR2 YENEEA. The chain's CDR3 is CASSLVPTGELFF. As DNA, the CDR3 is TGTGCCAGCAGCTTAGTACCCACCGGGGAGCTGTTTTTT. The full variable domain, in which reference TRBV11-3 and TRBJ2-2 provide the parts outside the CDR3, is EAGVVQSPRYKIIEKKQPVAFWCNPISGHNTLYWYLQNLGQGPELLIRYENEEAVDDSQLPKDRFSAERLKGVDSTLKIQPAELGDSAVYLCASSLVPTGELFFGEGSRLTVL.

This sequence joins TRBV19 and TRBJ1-1, with D unresolved. Deletions cut 3 bases from V and 1 base from J, with 6 bases between. The CDR3 sequence is 13 residues long. Germline CDR1 is LNHDA and CDR2 is SQIVND (reference sequence). The chain's CDR3 is CASSIPANTEAFF. CDR3 DNA sequence: TGTGCCAGTAGTATTCCAGCGAACACTGAAGCTTTCTTT.

The genes are TRBV12-5 and TRBJ1-1; no definite D call. V was shortened by 5 bases and J by 6 bases, with 19 bases between the two germline ends. Per germline, CDR1 LGHNT and CDR2 FRNRAP. This CDR3 region has 15 residues. CDR3 amino acids: CASGPPTVGYAEAFF. In nucleotides, the CDR3 is TGTGCTAGTGGTCCCCCAACCGTGGGGTACGCTGAAGCTTTCTTT.

The chain employs TRBV6-5 and TRBJ1-4; TRBD1 aligns across 9 bases. V lost 5 bases, J lost 5 bases, and 6 bases stayed unmatched. Germline V CDR1 and CDR2: MNHEY, SVGAGI. The CDR3 covers 15 residues. CDR3 nucleotide sequence: TGTGCCAGCAGTAGTAACAGGGGGCGGAATGAAAAACTGTTTTTT. Translated: CASSSNRGRNEKLFF.

The chain is built from TRBV6-6 and TRBJ1-1; D gene uncertain. Trimming left V 2 bases short and J 0 bases short, with 7 bases between. This CDR3 is built from 14 residues. CDR1 and CDR2 (germline): MNHNY, SVGAGI (reference sequence). The CDR3 loop is CASSYTSMNTEAFF. The CDR3 nucleotides read TGTGCCAGCAGTTACACCTCGATGAACACTGAAGCTTTCTTT.

This clone has just a few counts. This rearrangement joins TRBV6-2 or TRBV6-3 to TRBJ1-1; TRBD1 is a possible D gene (5 bases). Germline CDR1 MNHEY, CDR2 SVGEGT. Trimming removed 6 bases at V and 0 bases at J, with 14 bases between. The CDR3 runs to 15 residues. The CDR3: CASSRPGRVNTEAFF. CDR3 coding DNA: TGTGCCAGCAGCCGTCCGGGACGGGTGAACACTGAAGCTTTCTTT.

The chain has TRBV3-1 (or the pseudogene TRBV3-2) and TRBJ2-2; D is possibly TRBD2 (6 bases). Germline V gene data show CDR1 as LGHDT and CDR2 as YNNKEL (reference sequence). This CDR3 has 18 amino acids. V lost 2 bases and J 0 bases, leaving 16 bases between the germline ends. CDR3 coding DNA: TGTGCCAGCAGCCAACCCTCGACTAGTCGATCGAACACCGGGGAGCTGTTTTTT. Amino acids: CASSQPSTSRSNTGELFF.

The CDR3 DNA reads as TGTGCCAGCAGTCCGGGACTTAACACCGGGGAGCTGTTTTTT. It specifies CASSPGLNTGELFF. This chain uses TRBV27 with TRBJ2-2; D perhaps matches TRBD2 (6 bases). The V gene's germline CDR1 is MNHEY and CDR2 SMNVEV (reference sequence). The CDR3 runs to 14 residues. Trimming removed 5 bases at V and 2 bases at J, with 9 bases between.

The J gene is TRBJ1-3, the V gene TRBV28, with TRBD1 matching over 7 bases. The germline gives CDR1 MDHEN, CDR2 SYDVKM. J was trimmed by 0 bases and V by 7 bases; bases with no gene match: 6. The CDR3 consists of 15 residues. This CDR3 is CASTPDRVSGNTIYF. CDR3 coding DNA: TGTGCCAGCACCCCCGACAGGGTCTCTGGAAACACCATATATTTT.

This clone was detected only once. The chain uses TRBV19 and TRBJ2-3; 7 bases align to TRBD2. This CDR3 has 17 residues. Unmatched junction bases numbered 9, after V lost 3 bases and J lost 0 bases. Germline V gives CDR1 LNHDA, CDR2 SQIVND (reference sequence). The CDR3: CASSIRRRERSTDTQYF. The CDR3 nucleotides read TGTGCCAGTAGTATTCGCAGGCGGGAGAGGAGCACAGATACGCAGTATTTT.

This chain links TRBV19 with TRBJ1-1; tentatively, D is TRBD1 (6 bases). V was shortened by 3 bases and J by 0 bases, with 11 bases between the two germline ends. Germline CDR1 reads LNHDA; CDR2 reads SQIVND (reference sequence). The CDR3 consists of 15 residues. The DNA for the CDR3 is TGTGCCAGTAGTATGAGGACAGACATGAACACTGAAGCTTTCTTT. Its protein product is CASSMRTDMNTEAFF. The variable domain in full, with the rest retrieved from reference TRBV19 and TRBJ1-1, is DGGITQSPKYLFRKEGQNVTLSCEQNLNHDAMYWYRQDPGQGLRLIYYSQIVNDFQKGDIAEGYSVSREKKESFPLTVTSAQKNPTAFYLCASSMRTDMNTEAFFGQGTRLTVV.

V is TRBV28 and J is TRBJ1-6; D gene unclear. V lost 4 bases, J lost 6 bases, and 16 bases lay in between. Germline V gene lookup returns CDR1 MDHEN and CDR2 SYDVKM. CDR3 length: 16 residues. CDR3 sequence: CASSSPGIPGNSPLHF. CDR3 coding DNA: TGTGCCAGCAGTTCCCCCGGGATCCCGGGTAATTCACCCCTCCACTTT.

The chain links TRBV5-1 to TRBJ1-5; 10 nucleotides match TRBD1. The junction had 5 bases not matched to a gene; V was cut back by 4 bases and J by 7 bases. This CDR3 spans 14 amino acids. Germline V lookup: CDR1 SGHRS, CDR2 YFSETQ. The CDR3 sequence: CASSPRQGAQPQHF. The CDR3 DNA reads TGCGCCAGCAGCCCCAGACAGGGGGCCCAGCCCCAGCATTTT.

This chain uses TRBV7-9 with TRBJ1-1; no clear D. Germline CDR1 SEHNR, CDR2 FQNEAQ (reference sequence). The ends were cut back, 6 bases at V and 1 base at J, with 6 bases in the middle. The CDR3 length is 12 residues. The CDR3 region is CASSRGNTEAFF. CDR3 sequence (DNA): TGTGCCAGCAGTCGCGGGAACACTGAAGCTTTCTTT.

The chain uses TRBV15 and TRBJ2-7, with TRBD1 matching over 7 bases. Germline V gene data show CDR1 as LNHNV and CDR2 as YYDKDF (reference sequence). The CDR3 covers 14 residues. V shed 1 base and J 2 bases; nucleotides not matched to a gene: 2. CDR3 sequence: CATSRGQGPYEQYF. The DNA for the CDR3 is TGTGCCACCAGCAGAGGACAGGGCCCCTACGAGCAGTACTTC. Variable domain in full (rest from reference TRBV15 and TRBJ2-7): DAMVIQNPRYQVTQFGKPVTLSCSQTLNHNVMYWYQQKSSQAPKLLFHYYDKDFNNEADTPDNFQSRRPNTSFCFLDIRSPGLGDTAMYLCATSRGQGPYEQYFGPGTRLTVT.

As DNA, the CDR3 is TGCGCCAGCAGCTTAGGAGGGATATACGAGCAGTACTTC. This codes for CASSLGGIYEQYF. The V gene is TRBV5-1, the J gene TRBJ2-7; a weak D match, TRBD2 (6 bases). The ends were cut back, 2 bases at V and 4 bases at J, with 10 bases in the middle. Germline CDR1 reads SGHRS; CDR2 reads YFSETQ. The CDR3 covers 13 residues.

Comments on this clone: Germline and junction disagree at one end, which may indicate a read error. This chain connects TRBV5-1 to TRBJ2-3; D is possibly TRBD1 (6 bases). In germline, CDR1 is SGHRS, CDR2 YFSETQ. This CDR3 is 15 amino acids long. The CDR3 region is CASSPSPRDTHTQYF. The DNA of the CDR3 is TGCGCCAGCAGCCCTAGTCCTAGGGACACACATACGCAGTATTTT.

The V and J genes are TRBV24-1 and TRBJ2-3, with 11 positions matching TRBD1. Germline CDR1 is KGHDR and CDR2 is SFDVKD. CDR3 length equals 17 residues. Unmatched junction bases numbered 6, after V lost 3 bases and J lost 2 bases. In DNA, the CDR3 is TGTGCCACCAGTGATGGGACAGGGGGGTTGAACACAGATACGCAGTATTTT. Amino acid sequence: CATSDGTGGLNTDTQYF.